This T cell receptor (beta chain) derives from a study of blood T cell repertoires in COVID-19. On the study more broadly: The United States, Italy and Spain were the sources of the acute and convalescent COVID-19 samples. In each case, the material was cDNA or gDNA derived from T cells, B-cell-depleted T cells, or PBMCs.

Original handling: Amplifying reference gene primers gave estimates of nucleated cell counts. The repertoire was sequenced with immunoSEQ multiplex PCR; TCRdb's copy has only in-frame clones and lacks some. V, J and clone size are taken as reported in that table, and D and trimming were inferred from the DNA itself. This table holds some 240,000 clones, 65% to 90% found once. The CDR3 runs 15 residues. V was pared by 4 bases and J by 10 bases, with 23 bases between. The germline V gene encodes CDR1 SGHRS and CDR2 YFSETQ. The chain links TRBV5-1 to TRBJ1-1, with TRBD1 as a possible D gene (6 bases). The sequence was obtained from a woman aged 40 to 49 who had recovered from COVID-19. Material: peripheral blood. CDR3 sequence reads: CASSLGYTGGSVAFF. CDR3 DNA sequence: TGCGCCAGCAGCCTGGGCTATACGGGGGGCAGCGTAGCTTTCTTT.